The entry that follows covers one T cell receptor beta chain sequence. This clonotype has a handful of counts. This clone's antigen is unknown. No per-base quality is available; no much larger clone lies one base away. For repertoire sequencing, the TCR beta CDR3 regions were amplified from RNA transcripts. The first round of RT-PCR was done with HTBI primers and the Qiagen OneStep RT-PCR kit, and was followed by a second round of multiplex PCR, then size selection and purification. Sequencing of the libraries was carried out on an Illumina HiSeq2000 in paired-end mode with 100 bp reads. On the study's bioinformatics: SOAPnuke was used to process the reads, removing any read that contained adapters or uncalled bases, had a mean Phred below 15, or lacked an exact match to the constant primer or identifier. High-quality paired reads were merged with COPE v1.2.5. Clonotypes were defined as unique nucleotide sequences and were aligned to IMGT TRB V, D and J references using MiTCR v1.1. Only V-J combinations with frequency above 0.0001 were analysed, covering about 99% of repertoires. A TCR clonal expansion and chaos score per V-J combination was defined as the ratio of F50 clonal expansion to chaos observed in the TCRdist matrix. Welch's t-statistics and random forest were used to reduce features to some 13 V-J combinations, which were fed into a naive Bayes classifier. The similarity between thyroid and blood repertoires was quantified using the Morisita-Horn index. Using fastp trimming at Q25 and MiXCR clonotype assembly, TCRdb reanalyzed the public sequencing data and kept in-frame beta chains. Each record represents a unique CDR3 protein, reported with the most common genes and DNA among its rows. In this record, the V and J calls reflect TCRdb's handling and not the investigators' own analysis. This sample holds hundreds of thousands of distinct CDR3 sequences; approximately 39% were observed only once. The ten biggest clones cover more than 3% of the sample.

The data belong to a study of Graves' ophthalmopathy and Graves' hyperthyroidism (dated by TCRdb to between 2018 and 2020). Notes on the research overall: Peripheral blood samples were taken at the time of initial diagnosis, before any treatment was given. To explore V-J signatures distinguishing ophthalmopathy from hyperthyroidism, a discovery set of under 110 patients (43 ophthalmopathy, around 55 stable hyperthyroidism) was enrolled. Following sampling, methimazole starting at 30 mg daily was administered to hyperthyroidism patients, and high-dose intravenous methylprednisolone was administered to ophthalmopathy patients. The study used TCR beta repertoire signatures to distinguish Graves' ophthalmopathy from Graves' hyperthyroidism and to predict progression to ophthalmopathy. In total, 120 to 150 blood samples were TCR-sequenced: 40 to 45 ophthalmopathy, over 70 hyperthyroidism and approximately 17 hyperthyroidism-to-ophthalmopathy patients. In five to seven hyperthyroidism patients, the T-cell repertoire of thyroid tissue was compared with the T-cell repertoire of blood. An independent validation cohort was composed of some 19 hyperthyroidism patients and around 16 patients who later progressed from hyperthyroidism to ophthalmopathy. Study-wide findings and limitations: In validation, the model predicted ophthalmopathy progression with about 64% sensitivity and roughly 72% specificity; 12 predicted patients were CT-confirmed with GO in a median of about 7.1 months. Most expanded thyroid clonotypes with a frequency above 0.001 also appeared in blood, which suggests that blood repertoires may reflect the immune response in the thyroid. No statistical method was used to predetermine the sample size, and group allocation was not hidden from the investigators. The 13-signature model separated ophthalmopathy from stable hyperthyroidism with over 85% sensitivity and 81% to 82% specificity in cross-validation, and 80%/75% in the test set.

Patients with ophthalmopathy had moderately to severely active disease, with a Clinical Activity Score of 3 or more, a NOSPECS grade of 4 or more, and a disease duration of less than 3 months. Patients with other autoimmune diseases, uncontrolled infections, pregnancy or lactation were excluded from the study. Clinical symptoms, serum thyroxine, TRAb, thyroid ultrasound and orbital computed tomography were used for diagnosis. Using Ficoll-Paque density gradient centrifugation, PBMCs were isolated from roughly 9.2 ml of fresh peripheral blood. Total RNA was extracted using Trizol reagent, and RNA quality was checked on an Agilent 2100 Bioanalyzer. CDR3 length: 14 amino acids, cysteine to phenylalanine. Kept here is only the CDR3 DNA, which spans 42 bases and is read in frame from base 1. The germline ends are 7 bases apart after V is trimmed by 2 bases and J by 0 bases. Per the germline V gene, MNHEY is the CDR1 and SVGAGI is the CDR2.

The sample was peripheral blood. Recombination connected TRBV6-5 to TRBJ1-1; the D segment cannot be called with confidence. The TCR comes from an adult man with Graves' ophthalmopathy. The CDR3 protein sequence reads: CASSYRRMNTEAFF. The nucleotide sequence reads TGTGCCAGCAGTTACAGGCGAATGAACACTGAAGCTTTCTTT.